This TCR beta chain emerged from a study of beta chain features in type 1 diabetes listed by TCRdb under 2018. With respect to the entire study: Mean age, gender distribution, total cell number and subset yield did not differ between patients and healthy donors. A total of roughly 99 million sorted cells were examined across all samples, and the number of cells per subset was strongly correlated with RNA yield. Regulatory and stem cell-like memory subsets were obtained from only 8 patients and roughly 8 healthy donors, while naive and central memory subsets were obtained from all 28 donors. The study compared TCRB repertoires of sorted circulating CD4+ T cell subsets between recently diagnosed type 1 diabetes patients and matched healthy donors.

All of the isolated RNA was reverse transcribed with the High Capacity cDNA Reverse Transcription Kit, so expressed TCRB transcripts were sequenced. Naive, central memory and regulatory T cell samples underwent deep immunoSEQ sequencing, averaging approximately 3.5 million total reads per sample. Sorted cells were lysed in RLT buffer, and RNA was extracted using DNase-treated RNeasy Micro or Mini kits according to cell number. Each cell subset was processed on its own to prevent cross-contamination, while patient and healthy donor samples were processed together. Using the immunoSEQ multiplex PCR, TCRB sequences were amplified from cDNA into 87-bp fragments spanning the CDR3 region. The amplicons were sequenced using the Illumina HiSeq platform. The original methods were these. Synthetic template baselines were used to correct PCR bias computationally, reads within Hamming distance 2 were collapsed together, and singletons that could not be merged were discarded. Reads were aligned to IMGT to assign V, D and J genes, CDR3 length, and insertions or deletions at six rearrangement sites. Within each subset, clonotype counts were normalized to sorted cell number, and only after that were true diversity and Gini coefficients computed with the tcR R package. Repertoire sharing was quantified using the overlap coefficient calculated on TCRB nucleotide sequences. Out-of-frame TCRB sequences from naive cells were analyzed as a proxy for the pre-selection repertoire. TCRdb obtained this table from immuneACCESS and retained in-frame rearrangements with V and J assigned. These tables miss some clones; where compared with another copy, unresolved V genes account for less than half of the shortfall, and the remainder is unexplained. V, J and clone size are taken as reported in that table, and D and trimming were inferred from the DNA itself. The sample table records about 620,000 clones; roughly 15% of these occur just once. The ten largest make up 0.093% of the sample.

V has 7 bases trimmed and J has 0 bases trimmed; junction bases matching no gene number 11. CDR1 LNHDA and CDR2 SQIVND were looked up in the germline V gene (reference sequence). The CDR3 measures 18 amino acids from cysteine to phenylalanine. The read is trimmed to its CDR3 DNA, 54 bases read in frame from base 1. As for this clone: Its binding antigen is unknown. Base qualities were left out, and no much larger clone turns up one base away.

From each donor, a single peripheral blood sample of about 100 mL on average was drawn into heparinised tubes. A BD FACSAria II was used to sort naive, central memory, regulatory and stem cell-like memory CD4+ T cells with a panel that included CD45RO, CCR7, CD25, CD127, CD95 and CD27. Purity was above 98% for every sorted population. PBMCs were separated immediately by Lymphoprep density gradient centrifugation and were stained directly, without being cultured. So that batch effects would be minimized, each experiment stained and sorted samples in pairs, pairing one healthy donor with one patient. Beyond this particular receptor, the publication reports: Because cDNA was sequenced instead of genomic DNA, activated cells with high expression could be over-represented, although the groups did not differ in activation or CD3 levels. A moderate but significant shortening of TCRB CDR3 length was observed in type 1 diabetes patients in all four CD4+ subsets. Shorter templates might be favored by PCR, yet because patient and control samples were amplified and corrected together, any such skew would affect both groups equally. Naive, central memory and regulatory TCRB repertoires appeared to be more alike among patients than among healthy donors. Fewer insertions and more nucleotide deletions at VDJ recombination sites were observed in patients with type 1 diabetes, implying thymic rearrangement abnormalities. Only small numbers of individuals were included in the HLA sub-analyses, which left unresolved whether HLA type had any influence on TCRB rearrangement.

The sequence was obtained from a man between 18 and 29 years old in good health. The rearrangement joined TRBV19 to TRBJ2-1, with 11 middle bases fitting TRBD2. The specimen sequenced was naive CD4+ T cells from blood. The cell subset or site label for this specimen denotes: true naive CD4+ T cells. The DNA sequence reads TGTGCCAGTACCGCGACTAGCGGGACACTATTCTCCTACAATGAGCAGTTCTTC. Its product reads: CASTATSGTLFSYNEQFF.